Following are 29 T cell receptor beta chains from one sample sequenced in a study of T-cell memory formation after mild COVID-19. TCRdb reprocessed the 5' RACE reads via MiXCR and lists one record per CDR3 protein. The top ten clones hold 9% to 15% of a sample with approximately 450,000 distinct CDR3 sequences, 15% to 20% of them seen once. Sequences were obtained from PBMCs or a T cell subset sorted from them (not recorded which). The source of these receptors is an adult woman who had mild COVID-19 (a few samples of this study predate the infection). Cell type and time point are not known.

There are many counts of this clonotype. This chain links TRBV12-3 or TRBV12-4 with TRBJ2-1; 9 bases are a match to TRBD2. V dropped 5 bases and J dropped 4; count of bases not matched to a gene: 6. This CDR3 has 15 amino acids. CDR3 sequence (DNA): TGTGCCAGCAGTCTAGAGGGACTAGCTTACAATGAGCAGTTCTTC. This codes for CASSLEGLAYNEQFF.

The chain carries TRBV5-6 and TRBJ1-2; a possible D gene is TRBD1 (5 bases). The length of the CDR3 is 14 residues. Germline V gene data show CDR1 as SGHDT and CDR2 as YYEEEE. V lost 2 bases and J 7 bases, leaving 15 bases between the germline ends. CDR3 nucleotides: TGTGCCAGCAGCTTCCGATCCAGGGCGGGTGGCTACACCTTC. Protein: CASSFRSRAGGYTF.

The chain couples TRBV25-1 to TRBJ2-1; D possibly corresponds to TRBD2 (6 bases). Germline V gives CDR1 MGHDK, CDR2 SYGVNS. The CDR3 has 18 amino acids. V lost 3 bases and J 5 bases, leaving 23 bases between the germline ends. The CDR3 region has the DNA TGTGCCAGCAGTGAGCTGGGGGGTCTAATCTCTTCGGACAATGAGCAGTTCTTC. It codes for CASSELGGLISSDNEQFF. The variable domain in full, completed from reference TRBV25-1 and TRBJ2-1, reads EADIYQTPRYLVIGTGKKITLECSQTMGHDKMYWYQQDPGMELHLIHYSYGVNSTEKGDLSSESTVSRIRTEHFPLTLESARPSHTSQYLCASSELGGLISSDNEQFFGPGTRLTVL.

This clonotype was detected only a few times. V and J are TRBV20-1 and TRBJ2-1, with TRBD2 identical over 13 bases. The ends lost 0 bases at V and 9 bases at J; junction bases unmatched: 11. CDR1 DFQATT and CDR2 SNEGSKA come from the germline V gene (reference sequence). CDR3 length: 17 residues. The CDR3 is CSARELGGTSGISEQFF. The CDR3 DNA follows: TGCAGTGCTAGAGAGCTTGGAGGGACTAGCGGGATTAGTGAGCAGTTCTTC.

The rearrangement links TRBV7-8 to TRBJ1-2, with D possibly being TRBD1 (5 bases). Germline V CDR1 and CDR2: SGHVS, FQNEAQ. V was shortened by 1 base and J by 6 bases, with 12 bases between the two germline ends. The CDR3 sequence is 14 residues long. In DNA form, the CDR3 reads TGTGCCAGCAGCTTAGTAGTTCGGGGGGATGGCTACACCTTC. The encoded protein is CASSLVVRGDGYTF. Full variable domain (outside the CDR3, taken from reference TRBV7-8 and TRBJ1-2): GAGVSQSPRYKVAKRGQDVALRCDPISGHVSLFWYQQALGQGPEFLTYFQNEAQLDKSGLPSDRFFAERPEGSVSTLKIQRTQQEDSAVYLCASSLVVRGDGYTFGSGTRLTVV.

This clonotype was seen more than once but under ten times. The chain combines TRBV24-1 with TRBJ2-1; 11 bases fit TRBD2. The CDR3 length is 15 residues. Germline V gene lookup returns CDR1 KGHDR and CDR2 SFDVKD. The trim removed 4 bases at V and 12 bases at J, leaving 10 bases unmatched. CDR3 DNA sequence: TGTGCCACCAGTGAACTAGCGGGAGAGGGGGAGGCGCAGTTCTTC. Translating gives CATSELAGEGEAQFF.

CDR3 loop: CASSSGSWYEQYF. CDR3 coding DNA: TGTGCCAGCTCCTCCGGGAGTTGGTACGAGCAGTACTTC. The V gene is TRBV2, the J gene TRBJ2-7; tentative D call: TRBD2 (6 bases). V shed 8 bases and J shed 4 bases, with 15 bases lying between them. There are 13 residues in the CDR3. CDR1 and CDR2 (germline): SNHLY, FYNNEI.

This clonotype was found many times. This sequence joins TRBV18 and TRBJ2-7, with 8 bases lining up with TRBD1. This CDR3 is built from 17 residues. Germline V gene data show CDR1 as KGHSH and CDR2 as LQKENI. V was pared by 2 bases and J by 1 base, with 10 bases of the junction left unmatched. CDR3 region: CASSPKLLTGGSYEQYF. CDR3 nucleotides: TGTGCCAGCTCACCAAAATTGCTAACAGGGGGGTCCTACGAGCAGTACTTC.

This clonotype was picked up a small number of times. The J gene is TRBJ2-2, the V gene TRBV5-1, with 10 bases lining up with TRBD2. CDR1 is SGHRS and CDR2 is YFSETQ in the germline V gene. This CDR3 region has 18 residues. V shed 0 bases and J 1 base; nucleotides not matched to a gene: 6. CDR3 in amino acids: CASSLALAGAQNTGELFF. The CDR3 DNA reads as TGCGCCAGCAGCTTGGCCCTAGCGGGGGCCCAGAACACCGGGGAGCTGTTTTTT.

This clonotype was picked up a small number of times. The chain combines TRBV5-5 with TRBJ1-5; the match to TRBD1 covers 10 bases. Germline assignment: CDR1 SGHKS and CDR2 YYEKEE (reference sequence). The CDR3 is 18 amino acids. Trimming removed 3 bases from V and 0 bases from J; junction bases left unmatched: 9. CDR3 nucleotides: TGTGCCAGCAGCTCCCGGACAGGGGGAGACTTTAGCAATCAGCCCCAGCATTTT. The encoded protein is CASSSRTGGDFSNQPQHF.

This clonotype was seen ten or more times. This chain links TRBV5-6 with TRBJ2-5; TRBD1 is a possible D gene (6 bases). The germline V gene has CDR1 SGHDT and CDR2 YYEEEE. V was trimmed by 3 bases and J by 3 bases, leaving 6 bases between them. CDR3 length: 12 amino acids. The chain's CDR3 is CASSWTEETQYF. The CDR3 DNA reads TGTGCCAGCAGCTGGACAGAAGAGACCCAGTACTTC.

This clonotype was seen a few times. The gene calls are TRBV12-3 or TRBV12-4 and TRBJ1-5; D gene uncertain. The CDR3 spans 12 residues. V was cut by 2 bases and J by 7 bases, with 6 bases left in between. The CDR3 DNA sequence: TGTGCCAGCAGTTTAACATCCCAGCCCCAGCATTTT. It codes for CASSLTSQPQHF.

The CDR3 sequence: CASSRPGQQNEQYF. CDR3 DNA: TGCGCCAGCAGTCGTCCGGGACAGCAAAACGAGCAGTACTTC. This rearrangement joins TRBV5-1 to TRBJ2-7; 7 bases align to TRBD1. Germline V lookup: CDR1 SGHRS, CDR2 YFSETQ. V trimming: 5 bases; J trimming: 5 bases; junction bases outside the gene matches: 10. The CDR3 has 14 residues. Using reference TRBV5-1 and TRBJ2-7 for the parts outside the CDR3, the full variable domain is KAGVTQTPRYLIKTRGQQVTLSCSPISGHRSVSWYQQTPGQGLQFLFEYFSETQRNKGNFPGRFSGRQFSNSRSEMNVSTLELGDSALYLCASSRPGQQNEQYFGPGTRLTVT.

The chain combines TRBV20-1 with TRBJ1-5; D is ambiguous. Germline V gene data show CDR1 as DFQATT and CDR2 as SNEGSKA (reference sequence). The CDR3 spans 16 residues. Trimming cost V 2 bases and J 4 bases, with 18 bases left between them. CDR3 coding DNA: TGCAGTGCTAGAAAGAACGAGGACTCTTATAATCAGCCCCAGCATTTT. Its translation: CSARKNEDSYNQPQHF.

J is TRBJ1-1 and V is TRBV9; TRBD1 is a possible D gene (6 bases). V lost 0 bases and J 1 base, leaving 13 bases between the germline ends. This CDR3 is built from 16 residues. Germline CDR1 SGDLS, CDR2 YYNGEE. Here the CDR3 DNA reads TGTGCCAGCAGCGTAGAGGGAATGGACAGGAACACTGAAGCTTTCTTT. This translates into CASSVEGMDRNTEAFF. The full variable domain, in which reference TRBV9 and TRBJ1-1 provide the parts outside the CDR3, is DSGVTQTPKHLITATGQRVTLRCSPRSGDLSVYWYQQSLDQGLQFLIQYYNGEERAKGNILERFSAQQFPDLHSELNLSSLELGDSALYFCASSVEGMDRNTEAFFGQGTRLTVV.

This clonotype showed up many times. This sequence joins TRBV29-1 and TRBJ1-1; 7 bases line up with TRBD1. The CDR3 is 13 amino acids. The trim removed 7 bases at V and 0 bases at J, leaving 5 bases unmatched. The germline gives CDR1 SQVTM, CDR2 ANQGSEA. CDR3 in DNA: TGCAGCGCGTCGACAGGGATGAACACTGAAGCTTTCTTT. It is translated as CSASTGMNTEAFF.

Only a few counts were recorded for this clonotype. The chain carries TRBV4-1 and TRBJ2-7, with D maybe TRBD2 (6 bases). The V gene lost 5 bases and the J gene lost 7 bases, with 24 bases spanning the gap. The CDR3 sequence is 16 residues long. The germline CDR1 and CDR2 sequences are MGHRA and YSYEKL. The CDR3 loop reads CASSVEAGHLPFEQYF. The CDR3 coding sequence is TGCGCCAGCAGCGTCGAGGCGGGGCACCTACCATTTGAGCAGTACTTC.

A few counts support this clonotype. Here the CDR3 DNA reads TGTGCCAGCAGCTTAGCTCCGGGCCCTGGGCCCTACGAGCAGTACTTC. It encodes CASSLAPGPGPYEQYF. J is TRBJ2-7 and V is TRBV7-2; D gene ambiguous. Trimming pared 0 bases from V and 2 bases from J, leaving 14 bases between. The CDR3 extends over 16 amino acids. Germline V gene lookup returns CDR1 SGHTA and CDR2 FQGNSA.

The table lists this clonotype with a few counts. The chain employs TRBV6-4 and TRBJ2-7; 10 bases align to TRBD1. Germline V gene data show CDR1 as MRHNA and CDR2 as SNTAGT. CDR3 length: 15 amino acids. The ends lost 2 bases at V and 5 bases at J; junction bases unmatched: 6. CDR3 coding DNA: TGTGCCAGCAGTGACCCGGGACAGGGGTACCACGAGCAGTACTTC. It yields the protein CASSDPGQGYHEQYF.

This clonotype has ten or more counts. V usage is TRBV7-9 and J usage is TRBJ2-2; D perhaps matches TRBD2 (6 bases). V was clipped by 1 base and J by 5 bases, with 8 bases between them. Germline values: CDR1 SEHNR, CDR2 FQNEAQ (reference sequence). This CDR3 spans 14 amino acids. CDR3 sequence reads: CASSLGRGTGELFF. CDR3 DNA sequence: TGTGCCAGCAGCTTAGGACGGGGGACCGGGGAGCTGTTTTTT.

The table lists this clonotype with a few counts. The CDR3 sequence is CASRRRSEEQYF. The CDR3 DNA is TGTGCCAGCAGGAGGAGGTCGGAAGAGCAGTACTTC. This chain uses TRBV6-2 or TRBV6-3 with TRBJ2-7, with a weak D call TRBD2 (5 bases). Per the germline V gene, CDR1 is MNHEY and CDR2 is SVGEGT. Deletions cut 6 bases from V and 7 bases from J, with 13 bases between. The CDR3 spans 12 residues.

This clonotype has just one count. This chain uses TRBV4-1 with TRBJ1-5, with D possibly TRBD1 on 5 matching bases. Germline loops: CDR1 MGHRA, CDR2 YSYEKL. The CDR3 is 16 amino acids. Trimming took off 3 bases at V and 1 base at J, with 13 bases between the two ends. CDR3 in DNA: TGCGCCAGCAGCCAGTTTACGGGGACCAGCAATCAGCCCCAGCATTTT. This sequence encodes CASSQFTGTSNQPQHF.

This clonotype was found a few times. V gene TRBV3-1 combines with J gene TRBJ2-7; 7 nucleotides agree with TRBD1. The CDR3 loop spans 14 amino acids. V lost 4 bases, J lost 1 base, and 4 bases stayed unmatched. Germline V CDR1 and CDR2: LGHDT, YNNKEL (reference sequence). The CDR3 sequence is CASSRRDSSYEQYF. The CDR3 DNA follows: TGTGCCAGCAGCCGCCGGGACAGTTCCTACGAGCAGTACTTC.

This clonotype has just a few counts. The chain links TRBV18 to TRBJ2-7; D is perhaps TRBD2 (6 bases). Trimming took 3 bases from V and 2 from J, leaving 11 bases between them. Germline lookup yields CDR1 KGHSH and CDR2 LQKENI. There are 14 residues in the CDR3. This chain's CDR3 is CASSPGGTPYEQYF. As DNA, the CDR3 is TGTGCCAGCTCACCTGGGGGGACCCCCTACGAGCAGTACTTC.

This rearrangement joins TRBV10-3 to TRBJ2-5; D might be TRBD1 (5 bases). Germline V gives CDR1 ENHRY, CDR2 SYGVKD. Trimming stripped 5 bases from V and 1 base from J, with 8 bases between. This CDR3 is built from 13 residues. The CDR3 protein is CAISSGAQETQYF. The CDR3 DNA reads TGTGCCATCAGTAGTGGGGCCCAAGAGACCCAGTACTTC.

This rearrangement joins TRBV19 to TRBJ2-5, with no clear D. Germline assignment: CDR1 LNHDA and CDR2 SQIVND (reference sequence). V gave up 4 bases and J gave up 5 bases, with 8 bases separating them. The CDR3 has 12 amino acids. The CDR3 spells CASSNVAETQYF. Here the CDR3 DNA reads TGTGCCAGTAGTAACGTGGCGGAGACCCAGTACTTC.

This clonotype was seen only a few times. V usage is TRBV12-3 or TRBV12-4 and J usage is TRBJ2-7; possibly TRBD1 for D (6 bases). V lost 0 bases to trimming and J lost 5 bases, with 11 bases between them. The CDR3 spans 14 residues. The CDR3 DNA is TGTGCCAGCAGTTTAGCGGGCAGGGGACACGAGCAGTACTTC. It codes for CASSLAGRGHEQYF.

The DNA of the CDR3 is TGTGCCATCAGTGAGTCCCCGGGAGGTGACGAGCAGTACTTC. Its translation: CAISESPGGDEQYF. The chain couples TRBV10-3 to TRBJ2-7; 7 bases map to TRBD2. From germline, CDR1 is ENHRY and CDR2 SYGVKD. J gave up 5 bases and V 0 bases, and 4 bases lay outside the gene matches. The length of the CDR3 is 14 residues.

The rearrangement links TRBV15 to TRBJ1-6, with TRBD1 as a possible D gene (5 bases). Between the trimmed V and J ends, which lost 0 bases and 19 bases, there was a span of 16 bases. The CDR3 runs to 13 residues. Looked up from germline, CDR1 is LNHNV and CDR2 is YYDKDF (reference sequence). The CDR3 reads CATSREGWQGLHF. The CDR3, as DNA: TGTGCCACCAGCAGAGAAGGGTGGCAGGGCCTACACTTT.